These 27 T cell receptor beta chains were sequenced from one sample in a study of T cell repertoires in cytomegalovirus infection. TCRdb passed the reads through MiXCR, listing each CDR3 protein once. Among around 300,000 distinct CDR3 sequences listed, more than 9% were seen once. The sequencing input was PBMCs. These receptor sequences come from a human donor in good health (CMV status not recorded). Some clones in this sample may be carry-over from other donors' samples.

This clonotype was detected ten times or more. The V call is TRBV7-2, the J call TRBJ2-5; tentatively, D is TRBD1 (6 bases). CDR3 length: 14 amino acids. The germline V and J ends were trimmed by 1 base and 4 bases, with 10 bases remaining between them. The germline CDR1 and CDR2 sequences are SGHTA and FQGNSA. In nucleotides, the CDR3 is TGTGCCAGCAGCTTAGTAGTAGGGGGAGAGACCCAGTACTTC. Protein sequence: CASSLVVGGETQYF.

CDR3 in amino acids: CSARRAGYDTEAFF. The CDR3 DNA is TGCAGTGCTAGGAGGGCCGGGTACGACACTGAAGCTTTCTTT. The chain is built from TRBV20-1 and TRBJ1-1; the D is unclear. Per germline, CDR1 DFQATT and CDR2 SNEGSKA (reference sequence). With 3 bases removed from V and 3 bases from J, the gap between germline ends came to 14 bases. The CDR3 length is 14 residues.

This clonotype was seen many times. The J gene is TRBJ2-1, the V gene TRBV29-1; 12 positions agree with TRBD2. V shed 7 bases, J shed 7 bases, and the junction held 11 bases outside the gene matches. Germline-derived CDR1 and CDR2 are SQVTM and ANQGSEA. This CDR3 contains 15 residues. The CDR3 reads CSARLAGEGWNEQFF. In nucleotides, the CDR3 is TGCAGCGCCCGACTAGCGGGAGAGGGTTGGAATGAGCAGTTCTTC.

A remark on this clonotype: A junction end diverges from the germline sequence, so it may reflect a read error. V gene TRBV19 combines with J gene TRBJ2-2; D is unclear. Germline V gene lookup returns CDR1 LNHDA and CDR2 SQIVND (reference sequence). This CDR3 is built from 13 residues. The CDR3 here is CASSTTGPGELFF. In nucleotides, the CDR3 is TGCGCCAGTAGTACGACGGGCCCCGGGGAGCTGTTTTTT.

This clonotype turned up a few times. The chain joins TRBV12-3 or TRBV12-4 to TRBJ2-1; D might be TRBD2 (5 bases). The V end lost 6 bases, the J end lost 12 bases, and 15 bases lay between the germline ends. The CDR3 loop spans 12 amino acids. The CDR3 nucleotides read TGTGCCAGCAGCTTCACCTCCGGGATGCAGTTCTTC. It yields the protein CASSFTSGMQFF.

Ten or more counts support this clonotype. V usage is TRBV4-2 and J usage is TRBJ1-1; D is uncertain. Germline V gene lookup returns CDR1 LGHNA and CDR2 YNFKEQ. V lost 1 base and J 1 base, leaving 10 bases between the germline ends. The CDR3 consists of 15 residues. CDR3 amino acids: CASSQGGRQNTEAFF. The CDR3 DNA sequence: TGTGCCAGCAGCCAAGGCGGCAGACAGAACACTGAAGCTTTCTTT.

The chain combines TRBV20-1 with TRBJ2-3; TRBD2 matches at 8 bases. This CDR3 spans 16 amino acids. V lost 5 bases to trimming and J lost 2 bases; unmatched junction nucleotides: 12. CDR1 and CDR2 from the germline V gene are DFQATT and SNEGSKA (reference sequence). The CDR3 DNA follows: TGCAGTGCTCGCCGCCCATTAGCGGGGCCCACAGATACGCAGTATTTT. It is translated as CSARRPLAGPTDTQYF.

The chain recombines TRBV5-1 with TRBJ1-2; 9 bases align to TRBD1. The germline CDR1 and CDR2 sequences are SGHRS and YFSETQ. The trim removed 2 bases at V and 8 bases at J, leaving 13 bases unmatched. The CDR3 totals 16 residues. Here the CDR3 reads CASSLTPGQGREGYTF. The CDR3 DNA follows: TGCGCCAGCAGCTTAACGCCGGGACAGGGACGGGAAGGCTACACCTTC. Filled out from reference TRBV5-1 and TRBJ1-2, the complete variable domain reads KAGVTQTPRYLIKTRGQQVTLSCSPISGHRSVSWYQQTPGQGLQFLFEYFSETQRNKGNFPGRFSGRQFSNSRSEMNVSTLELGDSALYLCASSLTPGQGREGYTFGSGTRLTVV.

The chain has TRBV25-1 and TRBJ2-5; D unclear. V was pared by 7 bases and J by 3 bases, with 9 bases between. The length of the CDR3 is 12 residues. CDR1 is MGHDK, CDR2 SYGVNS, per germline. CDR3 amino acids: CASNSPKETQYF. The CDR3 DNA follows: TGTGCCAGCAACTCCCCAAAAGAGACCCAGTACTTC.

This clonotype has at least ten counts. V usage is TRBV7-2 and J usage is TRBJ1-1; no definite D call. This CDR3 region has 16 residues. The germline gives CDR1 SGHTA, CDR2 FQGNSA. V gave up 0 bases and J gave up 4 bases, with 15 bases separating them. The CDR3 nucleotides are TGTGCCAGCAGCTTAGCTAGGAGGGCTAGGATCACTGAAGCTTTCTTT. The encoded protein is CASSLARRARITEAFF.

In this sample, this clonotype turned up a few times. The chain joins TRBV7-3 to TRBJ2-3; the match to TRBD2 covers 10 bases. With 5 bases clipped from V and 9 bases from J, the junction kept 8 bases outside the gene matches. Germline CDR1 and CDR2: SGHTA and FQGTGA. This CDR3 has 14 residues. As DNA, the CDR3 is TGTGCCAGCAGCAAACTTCAACTAGCGGGGACGCAGTATTTT. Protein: CASSKLQLAGTQYF.

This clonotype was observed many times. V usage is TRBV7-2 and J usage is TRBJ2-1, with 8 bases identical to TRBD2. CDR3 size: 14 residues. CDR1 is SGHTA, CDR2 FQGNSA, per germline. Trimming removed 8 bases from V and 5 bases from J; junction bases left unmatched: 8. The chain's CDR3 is CASLGGGGNNEQFF. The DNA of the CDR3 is TGTGCCAGCCTCGGGGGGGGAGGAAACAATGAGCAGTTCTTC. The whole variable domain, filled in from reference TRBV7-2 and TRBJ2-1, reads GAGVSQSPSNKVTEKGKDVELRCDPISGHTALYWYRQSLGQGLEFLIYFQGNSAPDKSGLPSDRFSAERTGGSVSTLTIQRTQQEDSAVYLCASLGGGGNNEQFFGPGTRLTVL.

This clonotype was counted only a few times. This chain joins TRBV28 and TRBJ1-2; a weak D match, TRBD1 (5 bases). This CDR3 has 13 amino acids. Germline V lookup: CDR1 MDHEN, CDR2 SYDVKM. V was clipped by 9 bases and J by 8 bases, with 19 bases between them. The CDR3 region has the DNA TGTGCCAGTTGGACACGGGCGATGGGGGGCTACACCTTC. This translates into CASWTRAMGGYTF.

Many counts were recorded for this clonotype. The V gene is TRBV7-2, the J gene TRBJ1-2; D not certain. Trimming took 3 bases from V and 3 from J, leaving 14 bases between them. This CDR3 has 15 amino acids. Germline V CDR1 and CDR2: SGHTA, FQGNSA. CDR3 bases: TGTGCCAGCAGCTTCGTGTGGAGGGAGGACTATGGCTACACCTTC. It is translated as CASSFVWREDYGYTF.

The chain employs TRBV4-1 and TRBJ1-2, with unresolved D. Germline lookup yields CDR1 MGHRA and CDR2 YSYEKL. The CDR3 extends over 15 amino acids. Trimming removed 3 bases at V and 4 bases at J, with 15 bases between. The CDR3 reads CASSHWSPAGYGYTF. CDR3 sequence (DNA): TGCGCCAGCAGCCATTGGTCACCGGCAGGCTATGGCTACACCTTC.

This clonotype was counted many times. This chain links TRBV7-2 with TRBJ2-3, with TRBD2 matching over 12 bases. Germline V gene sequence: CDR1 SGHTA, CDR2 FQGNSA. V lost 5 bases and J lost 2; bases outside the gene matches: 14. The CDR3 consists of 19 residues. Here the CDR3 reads CASSGGGLAGGLNTDTQYF. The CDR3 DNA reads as TGTGCCAGCAGCGGCGGAGGGCTAGCGGGGGGGCTAAACACAGATACGCAGTATTTT.

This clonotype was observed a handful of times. CDR3 sequence: CASRLTGAYEQYF. DNA for the CDR3: TGTGCCAGCAGGTTAACAGGGGCCTACGAGCAGTACTTC. The chain employs TRBV7-2 and TRBJ2-7, with 7 bases identical to TRBD1. CDR1 is SGHTA, CDR2 FQGNSA, per germline. The CDR3 runs 13 residues. V lost 6 bases, J lost 2 bases, and 4 bases stayed unmatched.

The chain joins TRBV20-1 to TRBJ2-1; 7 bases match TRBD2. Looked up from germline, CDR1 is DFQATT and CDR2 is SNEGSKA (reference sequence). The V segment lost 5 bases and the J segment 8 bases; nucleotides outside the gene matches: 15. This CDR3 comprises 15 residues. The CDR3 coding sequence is TGCAGTGCTCCCCGGGGAGGGGTAGCGGCTGATGAGCAGTTCTTC. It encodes CSAPRGGVAADEQFF.

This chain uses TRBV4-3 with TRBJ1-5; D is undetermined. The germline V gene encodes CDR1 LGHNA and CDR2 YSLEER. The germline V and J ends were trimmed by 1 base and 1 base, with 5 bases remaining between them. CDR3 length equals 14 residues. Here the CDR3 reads CASSQVRSNQPQHF. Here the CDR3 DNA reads TGCGCCAGCAGCCAAGTACGGAGCAATCAGCCCCAGCATTTT.

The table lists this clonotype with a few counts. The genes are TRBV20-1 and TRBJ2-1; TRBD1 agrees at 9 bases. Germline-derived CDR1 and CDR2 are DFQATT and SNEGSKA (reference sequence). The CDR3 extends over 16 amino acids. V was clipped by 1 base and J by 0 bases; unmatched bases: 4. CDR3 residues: CSARAPTGGSYNEQFF. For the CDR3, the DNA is TGCAGTGCTAGAGCCCCGACAGGGGGCTCCTACAATGAGCAGTTCTTC.

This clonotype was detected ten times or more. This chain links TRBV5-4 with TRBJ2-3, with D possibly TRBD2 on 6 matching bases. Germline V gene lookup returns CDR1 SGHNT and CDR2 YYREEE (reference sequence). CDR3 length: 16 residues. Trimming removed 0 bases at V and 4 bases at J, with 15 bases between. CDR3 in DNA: TGTGCCAGCAGCTTGGCCGGAGGGAGAAGCTCAGATACGCAGTATTTT. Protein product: CASSLAGGRSSDTQYF.

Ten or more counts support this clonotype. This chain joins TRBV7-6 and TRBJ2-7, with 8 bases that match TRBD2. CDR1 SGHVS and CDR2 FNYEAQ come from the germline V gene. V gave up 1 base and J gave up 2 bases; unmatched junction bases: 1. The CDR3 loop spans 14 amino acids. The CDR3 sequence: CASSLGAGAYEQYF. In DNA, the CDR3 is TGTGCCAGCAGCTTAGGAGCGGGAGCCTACGAGCAGTACTTC.

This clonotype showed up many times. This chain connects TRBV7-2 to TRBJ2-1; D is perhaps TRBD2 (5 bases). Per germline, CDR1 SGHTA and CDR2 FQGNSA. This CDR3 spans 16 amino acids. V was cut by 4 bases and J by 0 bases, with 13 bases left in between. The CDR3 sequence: CASSSSTGSSYNEQFF. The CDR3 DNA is TGTGCCAGCAGCTCTTCGACGGGAAGCTCCTACAATGAGCAGTTCTTC.

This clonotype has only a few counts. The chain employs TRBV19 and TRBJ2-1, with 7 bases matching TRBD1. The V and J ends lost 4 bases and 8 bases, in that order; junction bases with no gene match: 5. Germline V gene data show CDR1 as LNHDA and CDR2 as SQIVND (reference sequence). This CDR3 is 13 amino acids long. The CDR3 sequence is CASSRQGGDEQFF. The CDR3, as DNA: TGTGCCAGTAGTAGACAGGGCGGCGATGAGCAGTTCTTC.

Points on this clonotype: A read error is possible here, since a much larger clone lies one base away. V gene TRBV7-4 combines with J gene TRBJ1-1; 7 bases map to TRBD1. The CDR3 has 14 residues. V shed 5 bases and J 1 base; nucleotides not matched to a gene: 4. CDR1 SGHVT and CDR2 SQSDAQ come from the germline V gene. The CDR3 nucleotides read TGTGCCAGCAGCCCCTGGACAGGGAACACTGAAGCTTTCTTT. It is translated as CASSPWTGNTEAFF.

The CDR3 nucleotides read TGTGCCAGCAGCGCAGGACTTACAGGGTATGGGGAGACCCAGTACTTC. Protein sequence: CASSAGLTGYGETQYF. The chain has TRBV9 and TRBJ2-5; maybe TRBD1 (6 bases). Germline CDR1 SGDLS, CDR2 YYNGEE. The CDR3 runs 16 residues. The germline V and J ends were trimmed by 3 bases and 5 bases, with 20 bases remaining between them. Combining the CDR3 with reference TRBV9 and TRBJ2-5 gives the whole variable domain DSGVTQTPKHLITATGQRVTLRCSPRSGDLSVYWYQQSLDQGLQFLIQYYNGEERAKGNILERFSAQQFPDLHSELNLSSLELGDSALYFCASSAGLTGYGETQYFGPGTRLLVL.

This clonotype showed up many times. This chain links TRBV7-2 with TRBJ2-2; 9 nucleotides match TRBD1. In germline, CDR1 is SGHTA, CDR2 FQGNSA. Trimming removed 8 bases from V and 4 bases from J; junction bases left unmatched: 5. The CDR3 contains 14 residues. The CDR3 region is CASSQGAFTGELFF. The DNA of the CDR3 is TGTGCCAGCTCACAGGGGGCATTCACCGGGGAGCTGTTTTTT.